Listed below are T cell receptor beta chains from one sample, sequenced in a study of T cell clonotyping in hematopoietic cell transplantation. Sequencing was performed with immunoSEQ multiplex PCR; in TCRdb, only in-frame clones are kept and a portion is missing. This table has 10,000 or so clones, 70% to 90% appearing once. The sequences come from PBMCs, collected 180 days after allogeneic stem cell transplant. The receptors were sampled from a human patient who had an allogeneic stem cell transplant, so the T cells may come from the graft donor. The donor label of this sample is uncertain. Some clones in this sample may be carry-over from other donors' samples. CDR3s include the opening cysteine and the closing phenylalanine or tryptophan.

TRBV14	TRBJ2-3	CASSQQGASMLTQYF
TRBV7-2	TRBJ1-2	CASSGRDPRREYGYTF
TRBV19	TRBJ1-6	CARVGEGPYNSPLHF
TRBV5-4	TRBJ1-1	CASSLEGRGTEAFF
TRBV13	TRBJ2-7	CASSQGLAGWEQYF
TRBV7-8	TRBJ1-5	CASIHRGQPQHF
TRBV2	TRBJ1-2	CASSLRQRYPYF
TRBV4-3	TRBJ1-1	CASSHQTGVVLEAFF
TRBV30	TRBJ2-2	CAWSVPPLRETGELFF
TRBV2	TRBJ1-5	CASSDQGANQPQHF
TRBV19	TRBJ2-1	CASRPIDRVGSEQFF
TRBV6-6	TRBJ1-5	CASSYKGDQPQHF
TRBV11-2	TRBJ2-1	CASSLSRTGDYNEQFF
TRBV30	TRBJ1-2	CAWSVGPGIVPNYGYTF
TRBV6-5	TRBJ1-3	CASSYRTGRTIYF
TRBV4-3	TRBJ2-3	CASSQRESTDTQYF
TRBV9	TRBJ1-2	CASSSRQGRGYGYTF
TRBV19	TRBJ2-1	CAIRAQGGPDEQFF
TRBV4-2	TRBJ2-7	CASSQATTYEQYF
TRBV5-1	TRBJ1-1	CASSLDTGMNTEAFF
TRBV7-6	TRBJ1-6	CASSARGTDNSPLHF
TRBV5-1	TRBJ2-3	CASSLGQPLGTDTQYF
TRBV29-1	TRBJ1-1	CSVEWSPGTEAFF
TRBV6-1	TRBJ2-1	CASSPLGGEQFF
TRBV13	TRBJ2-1	CASSLNPGSEQFF
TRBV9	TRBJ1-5	CASSETGGNNQPQHF
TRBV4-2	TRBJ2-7	CASSQDGPGYEQYF
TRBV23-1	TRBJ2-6	CASTPPTSGGDPITSGANVLTF
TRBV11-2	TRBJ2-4	CASSPRDGQNIQYF
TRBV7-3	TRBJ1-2	CASSLSAGAGYTF
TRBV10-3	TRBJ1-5	CASSYSQGAAQPQHF
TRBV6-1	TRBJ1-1	CASSVTGTRFLTFF
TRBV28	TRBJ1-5	CASSFRDRGRYQPQHF
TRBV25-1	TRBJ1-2	CASSGRGVVYGYTF
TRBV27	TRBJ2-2	CASSLLGLAGTGELFF
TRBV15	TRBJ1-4	CATSRDTEKLFF
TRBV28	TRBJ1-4	CASSLSRGESEKLFF
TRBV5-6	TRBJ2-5	CASSLSGTETQYF
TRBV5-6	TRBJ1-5	CASSHQGRNQPQHF
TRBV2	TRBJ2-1	CASSDQDRVYNEQFF
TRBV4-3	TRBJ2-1	CASSQNTGSSYNEQFF